This T cell receptor beta chain comes out of a study of regulatory T cells in long-lasting Graves disease. Time point indicated: newly diagnosed GD, antithyroid drugs for less than 3 months. The TCR library was made from RNA that had been extracted from PBMCs in TRIzol. Arm-PCR of CDR3 regions and iRepertoire HTBI primers were used to build TCR beta libraries. MiXCR, applied by TCRdb to the multiplex PCR reads, yields one record per CDR3 protein. Seen here are about 400,000 distinct CDR3 sequences, under 20% observed once, and the top ten hold around 20%. The sample also formed part of further work on T cells in Graves' hyperthyroidism and ophthalmopathy. According to that study: Among clonotypes expanded in thyroid above 0.001, most were also found in blood.

Here the sequenced sample was peripheral blood mononuclear cells (PBMCs), taken at new diagnosis, from a patient treated with antithyroid drugs. The sequence was collected from a woman between 18 and 29 years old with Graves disease.

The CDR3 sequence is CASSADRIYGYTF. The CDR3 nucleotides read TGTGCCAGCAGCGCGGACAGAATCTATGGCTACACCTTC. The rearrangement links TRBV14 to TRBJ1-2, with a possible D match to TRBD1 (6 bases). The germline V gene has CDR1 SGHDN and CDR2 FVKESK. This CDR3 has 13 amino acids. The V end was cut by 5 bases, the J end by 4 bases, with 11 bases between.